The 20 T cell receptor beta chains presented below share a single source sample, sequenced in a study of T cells in Graves' hyperthyroidism and ophthalmopathy. Template material for amplifying TCR beta CDR3 regions consisted of RNA transcripts. TCR CDR3 underwent first-round RT-PCR with the HTBI primer set. TCRdb fed the multiplex PCR reads into MiXCR, producing one record per CDR3 protein. Among more than 500,000 distinct CDR3 sequences, approximately 14% were seen once, and the ten largest hold around 14%. Sequencing was carried out using blood. Every receptor here comes from a woman aged 40 to 49 with Graves' hyperthyroidism.

This clonotype was seen repeatedly, ten times or more. The V gene is TRBV27, the J gene TRBJ1-5, with D perhaps TRBD1 (5 bases). Trimming removed 4 bases from V and 7 bases from J, with 11 bases in between. The CDR3 runs 13 residues. Germline CDR1 MNHEY, CDR2 SMNVEV (reference sequence). CDR3 sequence reads: CASSSDTGQPQHF. The CDR3 nucleotides read TGTGCCAGCAGTTCGGACACGGGACAGCCCCAGCATTTT.

The table lists this clonotype with many counts. This chain joins TRBV5-1 and TRBJ1-1; tentative D call: TRBD1 (6 bases). Trimming took off 2 bases at V and 0 bases at J, with 14 bases between the two ends. From germline, CDR1 is SGHRS and CDR2 YFSETQ. This CDR3 has 16 residues. The CDR3 protein is CASSFNRQDLNTEAFF. The CDR3 nucleotides read TGCGCCAGCAGCTTTAATAGACAGGACTTGAACACTGAAGCTTTCTTT.

This rearrangement joins TRBV12-3 or TRBV12-4 to TRBJ2-2; tentatively, D is TRBD2 (5 bases). The CDR3 is 17 residues long. V lost 6 bases and J 8 bases, leaving 25 bases between the germline ends. CDR3 sequence (DNA): TGTGCCAGCAGAGACCTAGCATGGCCCGGCCTATTAGGGGAGCTGTTTTTT. Translating gives CASRDLAWPGLLGELFF.

This clonotype was seen many times. The chain is built from TRBV27 and TRBJ2-1; no clear D gene. Trimming took off 2 bases at V and 4 bases at J, with 18 bases between the two ends. The CDR3 totals 17 residues. Germline CDR1 is MNHEY and CDR2 is SMNVEV (reference sequence). The CDR3 loop reads CASSLKGLRSGYNEQFF. The CDR3 DNA reads as TGTGCCAGCAGTTTAAAAGGGTTACGCTCTGGGTACAATGAGCAGTTCTTC.

At least ten counts were recorded for this clonotype. The chain uses TRBV3-1 and TRBJ2-7, with a tentative D call TRBD1 (6 bases). The CDR3 has 13 amino acids. The V end was cut by 4 bases, the J end by 7 bases, with 14 bases between. Germline V gene sequence: CDR1 LGHDT, CDR2 YNNKEL (reference sequence). DNA of the CDR3: TGTGCCAGCAGCCGGGCCAGGGGTGAGGAGCAGTACTTC. Translating gives CASSRARGEEQYF.

This clonotype was observed at least ten times. The chain is built from TRBV20-1 and TRBJ2-7; the D is unclear. Germline values: CDR1 DFQATT, CDR2 SNEGSKA (reference sequence). The V end lost 1 base, the J end lost 4 bases, and 11 bases lay between the germline ends. This CDR3 spans 13 amino acids. The DNA for the CDR3 is TGCAGTGCTAGAGCCCGACTTGCGTACGAGCAGTACTTC. It codes for CSARARLAYEQYF.

This clonotype was seen ten or more times. The DNA for the CDR3 is TGTGCCAGCATGGGGACTTTCCAAAACATTCAGTACTTC. Translating it yields CASMGTFQNIQYF. This sequence joins TRBV6-1 and TRBJ2-4; a weak D match, TRBD2 (6 bases). CDR3 size: 13 residues. Germline lookup yields CDR1 MNHNS and CDR2 SASEGT. Trimming took 7 bases from V and 5 from J, leaving 12 bases between them.

This clonotype was counted ten times or more. The rearrangement joins TRBV11-2 to TRBJ2-1; D unresolved. CDR3 length: 16 amino acids. Trimming stripped 7 bases from V and 0 bases from J, with 16 bases between. From germline, CDR1 is SGHAT and CDR2 FQNNGV. The CDR3 nucleotides read TGTGCCAGCACCTCAAGGCAGCCTACCTCCTACAATGAGCAGTTCTTC. Translation gives CASTSRQPTSYNEQFF.

The CDR3 sequence is CASSLGGGTSGTNEQFF. The CDR3 coding sequence is TGTGCCAGCAGCTTAGGGGGGGGGACTAGCGGGACGAATGAGCAGTTCTTC. The gene calls are TRBV7-8 and TRBJ2-1, with 13 bases identical to TRBD2. CDR3 length: 17 residues. The V and J ends lost 1 base and 7 bases, in that order; junction bases with no gene match: 7. Germline V CDR1 and CDR2: SGHVS, FQNEAQ.

The chain joins TRBV18 to TRBJ1-4; D might be TRBD1 (6 bases). This CDR3 contains 16 residues. In germline, CDR1 is KGHSH, CDR2 LQKENI. V was clipped by 4 bases and J by 0 bases, with 12 bases between them. In DNA, the CDR3 is TGTGCCAGCTCACTCAACAGGGCTGCAACTAATGAAAAACTGTTTTTT. Amino acid sequence: CASSLNRAATNEKLFF.

The sample holds many counts of this clonotype. The chain employs TRBV2 and TRBJ2-2; D gene uncertain. The length of the CDR3 is 16 residues. V was cut by 6 bases and J by 0 bases, with 14 bases left in between. Germline V lookup: CDR1 SNHLY, CDR2 FYNNEI. CDR3 DNA: TGTGCCAGCAGCGGAGAAGCTGCGTCGAACACCGGGGAGCTGTTTTTT. As protein: CASSGEAASNTGELFF.

The chain recombines TRBV5-1 with TRBJ2-7, with TRBD2 identical over 16 bases. The V and J ends lost 5 bases and 0 bases, in that order; junction bases with no gene match: 8. Per germline, CDR1 SGHRS and CDR2 YFSETQ. This CDR3 contains 18 residues. CDR3 nucleotide sequence: TGCGCCAGCAGAACCGGGACTAGCGGGAGGGCCGGCTCCTACGAGCAGTACTTC. It encodes CASRTGTSGRAGSYEQYF.

This clonotype has ten or more counts. This chain joins TRBV18 and TRBJ2-3; D call uncertain. CDR1 KGHSH and CDR2 LQKENI come from the germline V gene. This CDR3 has 15 residues. The V end lost 3 bases, the J end lost 0 bases, and 10 bases lay between the germline ends. The CDR3 reads CASSPKQRSTDTQYF. The CDR3 DNA reads as TGTGCCAGCTCACCCAAACAACGTAGCACAGATACGCAGTATTTT. The whole variable domain, filled in from reference TRBV18 and TRBJ2-3, reads NAGVMQNPRHLVRRRGQEARLRCSPMKGHSHVYWYRQLPEEGLKFMVYLQKENIIDESGMPKERFSAEFPKEGPSILRIQQVVRGDSAAYFCASSPKQRSTDTQYFGPGTRLTVL.

CDR3 bases: TGTGCCACTCTGGGACTAGCGGGAGTGAATGAGCAGTTCTTC. Protein product: CATLGLAGVNEQFF. V gene TRBV6-1 combines with J gene TRBJ2-1; 14 bases line up with TRBD2. CDR1 and CDR2 from the germline V gene are MNHNS and SASEGT. The CDR3 loop spans 14 amino acids. V lost 10 bases to trimming and J lost 7 bases; unmatched junction nucleotides: 6.

This chain connects TRBV7-9 to TRBJ2-1, with TRBD2 matching over 9 bases. CDR1 is SEHNR, CDR2 FQNEAQ, per germline (reference sequence). Unmatched junction bases numbered 8, after V lost 1 base and J lost 1 base. This CDR3 region has 18 residues. Here the CDR3 DNA reads TGTGCCAGCAGCTTAGTGGAGGGGCGGGAGGGTTCCTACAATGAGCAGTTCTTC. This translates into CASSLVEGREGSYNEQFF.

In its sample, this clonotype was seen a few times. The chain recombines TRBV30 with TRBJ1-3; maybe TRBD1 (6 bases). The CDR3 contains 12 residues. V gave up 5 bases and J gave up 4 bases, with 9 bases separating them. Per the germline V gene, CDR1 is GTSNPN and CDR2 is SVGIG (reference sequence). CDR3 protein: CAWGDKGNTIYF. The CDR3 nucleotides read TGTGCCTGGGGGGACAAAGGAAACACCATATATTTT.

This clonotype has just a few counts. The V and J genes are TRBV30 and TRBJ1-4; 7 bases fit TRBD1. Germline loops: CDR1 GTSNPN, CDR2 SVGIG (reference sequence). The trim removed 4 bases at V and 8 bases at J, leaving 13 bases unmatched. The CDR3 is 15 amino acids. CDR3 loop: CAWTPWGQGGEKLFF. CDR3 sequence (DNA): TGTGCCTGGACCCCCTGGGGGCAGGGGGGCGAAAAACTGTTTTTT. Complete variable domain (other parts from reference TRBV30 and TRBJ1-4): SQTIHQWPATLVQPVGSPLSLECTVEGTSNPNLYWYRQAAGRGLQLLFYSVGIGQISSEVPQNLSASRPQDRQFILSSKKLLLSDSGFYLCAWTPWGQGGEKLFFGSGTQLSVL.

A word on this clonotype: A much larger clone is a single base away; this may be a read error. The rearrangement joins TRBV28 to TRBJ2-5; weak D call: TRBD1 (6 bases). The CDR3 totals 17 residues. CDR1 and CDR2 from the germline V gene are MDHEN and SYDVKM. In nucleotides, the CDR3 is TGTGTCAGCAGTTTGTTAGGGGGAACAGGCCCCCAAGAGACCCAGTACTTC. Encoded protein: CVSSLLGGTGPQETQYF.

This clonotype was seen repeatedly, ten times or more. The rearrangement uses TRBV20-1 and TRBJ2-7; 7 nucleotides agree with TRBD2. The trim removed 5 bases at V and 7 bases at J, leaving 14 bases unmatched. The V gene's germline CDR1 is DFQATT and CDR2 SNEGSKA (reference sequence). CDR3 size: 14 residues. The CDR3 spells CSAFIAGNSVEQYF. The CDR3 DNA reads TGCAGTGCTTTCATAGCGGGTAACTCTGTGGAGCAGTACTTC.

The CDR3: CASSQDQWTSGFNEQFF. The CDR3 nucleotides are TGCGCCAGCAGCCAAGATCAGTGGACTAGCGGCTTCAATGAGCAGTTCTTC. The chain uses TRBV4-1 and TRBJ2-1, with 10 bases matching TRBD2. V dropped 0 bases and J dropped 6; count of bases not matched to a gene: 8. In germline, CDR1 is MGHRA, CDR2 YSYEKL. The CDR3 totals 17 residues.